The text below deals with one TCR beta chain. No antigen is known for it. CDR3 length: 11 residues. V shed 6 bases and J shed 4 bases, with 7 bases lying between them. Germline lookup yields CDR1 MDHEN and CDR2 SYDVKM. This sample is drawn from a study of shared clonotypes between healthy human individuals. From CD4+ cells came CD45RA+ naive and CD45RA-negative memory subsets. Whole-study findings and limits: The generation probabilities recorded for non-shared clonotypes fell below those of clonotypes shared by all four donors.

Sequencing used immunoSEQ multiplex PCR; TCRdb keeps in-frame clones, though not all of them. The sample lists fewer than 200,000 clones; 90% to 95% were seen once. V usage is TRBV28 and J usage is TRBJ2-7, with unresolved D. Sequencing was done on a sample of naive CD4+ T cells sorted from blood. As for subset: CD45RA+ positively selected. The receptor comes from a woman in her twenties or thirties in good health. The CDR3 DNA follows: TGTGCCAGCAGCCCAGCGTACGAGCAGTACTTC. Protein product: CASSPAYEQYF.